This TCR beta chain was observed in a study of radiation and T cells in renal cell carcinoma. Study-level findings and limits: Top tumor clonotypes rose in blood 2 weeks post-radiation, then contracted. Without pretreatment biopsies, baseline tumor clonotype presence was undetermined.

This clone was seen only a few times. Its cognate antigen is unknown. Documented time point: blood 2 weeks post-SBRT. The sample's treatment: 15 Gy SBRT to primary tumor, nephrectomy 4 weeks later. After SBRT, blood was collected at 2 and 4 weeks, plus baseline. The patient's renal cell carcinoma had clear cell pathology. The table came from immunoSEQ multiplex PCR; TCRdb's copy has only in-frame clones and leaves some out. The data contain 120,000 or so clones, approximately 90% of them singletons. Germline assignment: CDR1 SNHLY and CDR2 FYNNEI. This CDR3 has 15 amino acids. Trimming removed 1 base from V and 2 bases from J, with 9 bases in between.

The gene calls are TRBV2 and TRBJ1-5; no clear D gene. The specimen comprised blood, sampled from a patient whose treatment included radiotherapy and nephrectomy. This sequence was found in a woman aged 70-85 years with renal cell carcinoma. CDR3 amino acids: CASSEGSSGNQPQHF. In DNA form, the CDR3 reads TGTGCCAGCAGTGAAGGGTCCTCGGGCAATCAGCCCCAGCATTTT.